This TCR beta chain was found in a study of blood T cell repertoires in COVID-19. In the study overall: Researchers got acute and convalescent COVID-19 samples from the United States, Italy and Spain. PBMCs, B-cell-depleted T cells, or T cells were the source of the cDNA or gDNA that made up the material.

The CDR3 extends over 14 amino acids. V lost 0 bases and J 4 bases, leaving 9 bases between the germline ends. Germline lookup yields CDR1 MGHRA and CDR2 YSYEKL. The cohort comprised adults aged 18 to 89 years residing in approximately 25 US areas. Profiling relied on immunoSEQ multiplex PCR, and the TCRdb table lists in-frame clones only, not all of them. This table has approximately 400,000 clones, more than 75% appearing once. The clonotype was recovered from a woman between 18 and 29 years old who had recovered from COVID-19. The sample taken for sequencing was PBMCs or T cells enriched from blood (not recorded which). The V and J genes are TRBV4-1 and TRBJ1-1, with D uncertain. CDR3 protein: CASSQDREGTEAFF. In nucleotides, the CDR3 is TGCGCCAGCAGCCAAGATCGGGAAGGCACTGAAGCTTTCTTT.